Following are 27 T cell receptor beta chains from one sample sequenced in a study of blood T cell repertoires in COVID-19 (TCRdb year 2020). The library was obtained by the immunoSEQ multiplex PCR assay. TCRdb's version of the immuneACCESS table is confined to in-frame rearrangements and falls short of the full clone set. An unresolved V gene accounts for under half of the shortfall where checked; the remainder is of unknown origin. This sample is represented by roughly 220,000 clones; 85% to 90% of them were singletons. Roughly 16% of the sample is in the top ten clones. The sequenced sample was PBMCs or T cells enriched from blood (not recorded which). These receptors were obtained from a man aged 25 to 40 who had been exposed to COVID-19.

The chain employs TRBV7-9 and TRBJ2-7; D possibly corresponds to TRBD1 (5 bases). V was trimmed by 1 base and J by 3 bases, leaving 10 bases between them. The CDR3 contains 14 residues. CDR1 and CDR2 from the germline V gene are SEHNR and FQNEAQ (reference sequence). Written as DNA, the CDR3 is TGTGCCAGCAGCTTAGGGACACCCCGCTACGAGCAGTACTTC. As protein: CASSLGTPRYEQYF.

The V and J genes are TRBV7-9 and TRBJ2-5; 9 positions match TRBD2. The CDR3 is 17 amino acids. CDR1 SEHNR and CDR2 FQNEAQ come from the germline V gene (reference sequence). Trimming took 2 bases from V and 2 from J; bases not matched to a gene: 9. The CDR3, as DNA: TGTGCCAGCAGCTTACCTCTATTAGCGGGAGAACAAGAGACCCAGTACTTC. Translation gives CASSLPLLAGEQETQYF.

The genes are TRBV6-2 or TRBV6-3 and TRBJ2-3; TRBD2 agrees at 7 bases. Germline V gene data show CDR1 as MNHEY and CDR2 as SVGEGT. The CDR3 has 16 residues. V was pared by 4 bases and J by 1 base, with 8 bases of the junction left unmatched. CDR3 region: CASSFRRLAGTDTQYF. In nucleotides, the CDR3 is TGTGCCAGCAGTTTTCGACGACTAGCTGGCACAGATACGCAGTATTTT.

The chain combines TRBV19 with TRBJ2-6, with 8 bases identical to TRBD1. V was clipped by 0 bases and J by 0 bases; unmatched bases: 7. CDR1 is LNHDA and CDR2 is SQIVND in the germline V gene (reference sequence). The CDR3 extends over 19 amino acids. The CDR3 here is CASSIDIGTGYSGANVLTF. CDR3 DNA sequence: TGTGCCAGTAGTATAGATATAGGGACAGGCTACTCTGGGGCCAACGTCCTGACTTTC.

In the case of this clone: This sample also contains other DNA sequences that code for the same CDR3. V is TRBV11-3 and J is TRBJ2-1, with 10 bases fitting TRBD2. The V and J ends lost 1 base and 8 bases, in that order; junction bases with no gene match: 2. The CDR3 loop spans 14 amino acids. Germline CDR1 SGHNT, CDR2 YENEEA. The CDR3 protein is CASSLVAGGDEQFF. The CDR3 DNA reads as TGTGCCAGCAGCTTAGTAGCGGGGGGCGATGAGCAGTTCTTC.

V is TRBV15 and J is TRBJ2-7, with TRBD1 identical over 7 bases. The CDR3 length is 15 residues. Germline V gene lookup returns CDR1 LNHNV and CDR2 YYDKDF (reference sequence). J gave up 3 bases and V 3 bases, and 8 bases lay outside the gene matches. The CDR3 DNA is TGTGCCACCAGCAGCCTCACAGGGGCCCGCTACGAGCAGTACTTC. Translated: CATSSLTGARYEQYF.

The CDR3 region is CASGRMRDSPLHF. The DNA for the CDR3 is TGTGCCAGCGGCAGAATGAGGGATTCACCCCTCCACTTT. The chain recombines TRBV3-1 (or the pseudogene TRBV3-2) with TRBJ1-6, with D unresolved. V was pared by 8 bases and J by 8 bases, with 13 bases between. Germline V gene lookup returns CDR1 LGHDT and CDR2 YNNKEL (reference sequence). This CDR3 region has 13 residues.

CDR3 protein: CASSEGEGATDTQYF. CDR3 DNA: TGTGCCAGCAGTGAAGGGGAAGGGGCCACAGATACGCAGTATTTT. The chain recombines TRBV6-1 with TRBJ2-3; TRBD1 might be the D (5 bases). V lost 1 base, J lost 2 bases, and 10 bases lay in between. Looked up from germline, CDR1 is MNHNS and CDR2 is SASEGT. The CDR3 totals 15 residues.

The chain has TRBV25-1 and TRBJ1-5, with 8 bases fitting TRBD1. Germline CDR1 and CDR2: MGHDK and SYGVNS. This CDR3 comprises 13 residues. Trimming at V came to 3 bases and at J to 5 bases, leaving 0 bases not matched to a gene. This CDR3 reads CASSEDRDQPQHF. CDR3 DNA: TGTGCCAGCAGTGAGGACAGGGATCAGCCCCAGCATTTT.

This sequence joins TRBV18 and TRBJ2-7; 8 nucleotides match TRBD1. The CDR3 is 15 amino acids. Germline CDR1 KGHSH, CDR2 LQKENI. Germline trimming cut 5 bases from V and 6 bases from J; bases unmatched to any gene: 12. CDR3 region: CASSTGQGRNGEQYF. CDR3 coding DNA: TGTGCCAGCTCAACCGGACAGGGAAGAAATGGCGAGCAGTACTTC. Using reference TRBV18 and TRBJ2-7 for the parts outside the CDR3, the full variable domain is NAGVMQNPRHLVRRRGQEARLRCSPMKGHSHVYWYRQLPEEGLKFMVYLQKENIIDESGMPKERFSAEFPKEGPSILRIQQVVRGDSAAYFCASSTGQGRNGEQYFGPGTRLTVT.

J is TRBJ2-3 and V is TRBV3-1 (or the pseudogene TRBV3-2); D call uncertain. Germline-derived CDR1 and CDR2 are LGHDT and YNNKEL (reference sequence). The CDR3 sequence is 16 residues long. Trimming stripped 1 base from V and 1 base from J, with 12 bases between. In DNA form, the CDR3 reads TGTGCCAGCAGCCAAGGGCAAGCCCTAGGCACAGATACGCAGTATTTT. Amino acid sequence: CASSQGQALGTDTQYF.

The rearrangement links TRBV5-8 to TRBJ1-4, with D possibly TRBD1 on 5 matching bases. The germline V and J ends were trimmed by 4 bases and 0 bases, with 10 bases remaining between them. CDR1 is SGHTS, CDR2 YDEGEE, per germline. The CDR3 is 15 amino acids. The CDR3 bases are TGTGCCAGCAGCCCTGGACAAACAACTAATGAAAAACTGTTTTTT. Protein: CASSPGQTTNEKLFF.

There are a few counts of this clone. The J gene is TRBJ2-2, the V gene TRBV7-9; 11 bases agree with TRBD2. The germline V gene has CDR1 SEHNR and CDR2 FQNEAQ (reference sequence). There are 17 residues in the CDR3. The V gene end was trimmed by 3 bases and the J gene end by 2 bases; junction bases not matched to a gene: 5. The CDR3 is CASSFTSGGDNTGELFF. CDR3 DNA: TGTGCCAGCAGCTTTACTAGCGGGGGAGATAACACCGGGGAGCTGTTTTTT.

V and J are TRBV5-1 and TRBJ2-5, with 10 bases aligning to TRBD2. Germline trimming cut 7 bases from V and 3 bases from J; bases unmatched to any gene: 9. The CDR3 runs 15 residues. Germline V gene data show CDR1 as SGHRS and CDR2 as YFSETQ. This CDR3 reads CASRGGTSDKETQYF. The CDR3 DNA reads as TGCGCCAGCCGAGGAGGGACTAGCGACAAAGAGACCCAGTACTTC.

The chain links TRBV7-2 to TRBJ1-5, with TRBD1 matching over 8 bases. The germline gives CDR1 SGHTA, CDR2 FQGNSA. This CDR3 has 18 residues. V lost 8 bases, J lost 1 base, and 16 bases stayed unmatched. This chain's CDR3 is CASPLLPDREESNQPQHF. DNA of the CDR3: TGTGCCAGCCCCCTACTCCCGGACAGGGAGGAAAGCAATCAGCCCCAGCATTTT. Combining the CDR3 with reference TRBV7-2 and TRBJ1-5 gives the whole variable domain GAGVSQSPSNKVTEKGKDVELRCDPISGHTALYWYRQSLGQGLEFLIYFQGNSAPDKSGLPSDRFSAERTGGSVSTLTIQRTQQEDSAVYLCASPLLPDREESNQPQHFGDGTRLSIL.

CDR3 in amino acids: CASSSSRDSPEGYTF. In DNA form, the CDR3 reads TGTGCCAGCAGCTCGTCCCGGGACAGCCCTGAAGGCTACACCTTC. This chain links TRBV7-2 with TRBJ1-2; 7 nucleotides align to TRBD1. Germline V gene lookup returns CDR1 SGHTA and CDR2 FQGNSA. Trimming took 4 bases from V and 8 from J; bases not matched to a gene: 13. The CDR3 spans 15 residues.

The CDR3 loop is CASSLGRSTDTQYF. CDR3 in DNA: TGTGCCAGCAGCTTAGGGAGGAGCACAGATACGCAGTATTTT. The V gene is TRBV11-3, the J gene TRBJ2-3; the D gene is possibly TRBD2 (5 bases). The CDR3 is 14 amino acids. Deletions cut 1 base from V and 0 bases from J, with 5 bases between. CDR1 and CDR2 (germline): SGHNT, YENEEA.

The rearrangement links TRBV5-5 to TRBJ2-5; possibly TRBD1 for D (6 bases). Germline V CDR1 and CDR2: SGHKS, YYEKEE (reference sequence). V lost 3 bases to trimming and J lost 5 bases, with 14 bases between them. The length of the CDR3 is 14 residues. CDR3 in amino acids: CASSSWGLEETQYF. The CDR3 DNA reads TGTGCCAGCAGCTCGTGGGGGCTTGAGGAGACCCAGTACTTC.

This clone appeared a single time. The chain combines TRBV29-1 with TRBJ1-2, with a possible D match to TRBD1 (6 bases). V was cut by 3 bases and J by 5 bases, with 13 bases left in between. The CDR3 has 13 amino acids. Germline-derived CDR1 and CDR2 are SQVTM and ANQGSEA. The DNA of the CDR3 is TGCAGCGTTGAGTCAGGGGATGGTTATGGCTACACCTTC. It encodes CSVESGDGYGYTF. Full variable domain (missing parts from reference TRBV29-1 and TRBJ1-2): SAVISQKPSRDICQRGTSLTIQCQVDSQVTMMFWYRQQPGQSLTLIATANQGSEATYESGFVIDKFPISRPNLTFSTLTVSNMSPEDSSIYLCSVESGDGYGYTFGSGTRLTVV.

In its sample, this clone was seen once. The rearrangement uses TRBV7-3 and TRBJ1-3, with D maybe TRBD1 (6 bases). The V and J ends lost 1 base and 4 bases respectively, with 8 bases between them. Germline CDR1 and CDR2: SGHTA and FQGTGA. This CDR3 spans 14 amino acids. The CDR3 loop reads CASSLNRDGNTIYF. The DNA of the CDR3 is TGTGCCAGCAGCTTAAACAGGGACGGAAACACCATATATTTT.

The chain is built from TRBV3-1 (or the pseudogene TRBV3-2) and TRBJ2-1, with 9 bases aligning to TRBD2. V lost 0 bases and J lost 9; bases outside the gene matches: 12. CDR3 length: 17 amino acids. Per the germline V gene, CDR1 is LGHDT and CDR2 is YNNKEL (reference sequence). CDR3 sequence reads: CASSQDHTAGGFGEQFF. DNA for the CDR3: TGTGCCAGCAGCCAAGACCATACAGCGGGGGGATTCGGTGAGCAGTTCTTC.

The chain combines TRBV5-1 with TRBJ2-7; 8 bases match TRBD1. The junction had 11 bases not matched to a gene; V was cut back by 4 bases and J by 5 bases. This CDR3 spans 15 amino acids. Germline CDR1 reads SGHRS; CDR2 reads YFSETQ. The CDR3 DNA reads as TGCGCCAGCAGCCCTGGACAGGGAGATTTTCACGAGCAGTACTTC. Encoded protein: CASSPGQGDFHEQYF.

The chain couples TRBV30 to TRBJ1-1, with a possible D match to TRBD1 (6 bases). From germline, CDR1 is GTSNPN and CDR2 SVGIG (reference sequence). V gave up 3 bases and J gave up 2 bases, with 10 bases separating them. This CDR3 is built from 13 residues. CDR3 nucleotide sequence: TGTGCCTGGAGCCGACAGGAAAACACTGAAGCTTTCTTT. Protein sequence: CAWSRQENTEAFF.

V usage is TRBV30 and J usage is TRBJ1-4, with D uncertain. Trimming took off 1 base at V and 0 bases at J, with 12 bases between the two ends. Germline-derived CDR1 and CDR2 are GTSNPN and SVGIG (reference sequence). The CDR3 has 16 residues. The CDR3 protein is CAWSALHSATNEKLFF. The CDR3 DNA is TGTGCCTGGAGTGCGCTACACAGTGCAACTAATGAAAAACTGTTTTTT.

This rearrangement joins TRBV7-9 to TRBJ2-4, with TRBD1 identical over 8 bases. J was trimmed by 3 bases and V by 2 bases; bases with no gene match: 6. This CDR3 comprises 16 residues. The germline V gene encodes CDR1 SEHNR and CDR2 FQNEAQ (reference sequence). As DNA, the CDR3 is TGTGCCAGCAGCTTACGGGGACAGGAAGGCAAAAACATTCAGTACTTC. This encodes CASSLRGQEGKNIQYF.

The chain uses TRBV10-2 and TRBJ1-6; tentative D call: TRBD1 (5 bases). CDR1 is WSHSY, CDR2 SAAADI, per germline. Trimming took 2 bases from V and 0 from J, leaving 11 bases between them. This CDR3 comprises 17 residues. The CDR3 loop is CASSERGSRSYNSPLHF. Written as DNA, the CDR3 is TGCGCCAGCAGTGAGCGGGGGTCCCGCTCCTATAATTCACCCCTCCACTTT.

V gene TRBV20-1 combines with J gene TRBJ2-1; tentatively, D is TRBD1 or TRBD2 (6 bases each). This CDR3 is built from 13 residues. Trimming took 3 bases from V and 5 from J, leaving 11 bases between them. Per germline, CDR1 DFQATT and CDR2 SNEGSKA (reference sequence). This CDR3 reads CSASGGPDNEQFF. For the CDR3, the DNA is TGCAGTGCTAGTGGGGGGCCGGACAATGAGCAGTTCTTC.